One sample yielded the 9 T cell receptor beta chains listed below, sequenced in a study of CD8+CD57+ T cells in acquired aplastic anemia. Patients who underwent sequencing had shown CD8+CD57+ cell expansion by flow cytometry. For CDR3 and TCR beta VDJ profiling, genomic DNA was the template used. One entry per CDR3 protein, called by TCRdb with MiXCR from the reads. The sample holds just over 200,000 distinct CDR3 sequences, about 62% seen once. The sample consisted of sorted CD4+, CD8+, or CD8+CD57+ T cells (not recorded which) from PBMCs. These receptor sequences come from a human donor with aplastic anemia.

This chain uses TRBV24-1 with TRBJ1-2, with 7 bases aligning to TRBD1. Germline V gene sequence: CDR1 KGHDR, CDR2 SFDVKD. The CDR3 loop spans 16 amino acids. The trim removed 4 bases at V and 6 bases at J, leaving 13 bases unmatched. CDR3 bases: TGTGCCACCAGTGACCGCCGCGGGGGAGGGGGCGATGGCTACACCTTC. Its translation is CATSDRRGGGGDGYTF.

The chain has TRBV7-9 and TRBJ2-1, with 7 bases matching TRBD2. CDR1 and CDR2 (germline): SEHNR, FQNEAQ (reference sequence). This CDR3 is built from 18 residues. Trimming removed 5 bases from V and 1 base from J; junction bases left unmatched: 14. CDR3 bases: TGTGCCAGCAGCCTCCCCCCGAGGAGGGAGGGTTCCTACAATGAGCAGTTCTTC. Its protein is CASSLPPRREGSYNEQFF. Together with reference TRBV7-9 and TRBJ2-1, the CDR3 gives the full variable domain: DTGVSQNPRHKITKRGQNVTFRCDPISEHNRLYWYRQTLGQGPEFLTYFQNEAQLEKSRLLSDRFSAERPKGSFSTLEIQRTEQGDSAMYLCASSLPPRREGSYNEQFFGPGTRLTVL.

The count of this clonotype is one. It is likely a read error, because the conserved phenylalanine at the end of the CDR3 is missing. This chain connects TRBV5-1 to TRBJ1-1, with 8 bases lining up with TRBD1. CDR1 and CDR2 (germline): SGHRS, YFSETQ. This CDR3 contains 15 residues. CDR3 sequence reads: CASSSGTGTNTEAFL. The DNA for the CDR3 is TGTGCCAGCAGCTCGGGGACAGGCACGAACACTGAAGCTTTCCTT.

To note about this clonotype: An end of the junction differs from the germline gene, which may be a read error. V is TRBV20-1 and J is TRBJ2-1; TRBD1 agrees at 9 bases. Germline CDR1 reads DFQATT; CDR2 reads SNEGSKA (reference sequence). The CDR3 consists of 16 residues. CDR3 nucleotides: TGCGGTGCAAGTCAGACAGGGGGGTTCCCCTACAATGAGCAGTTCTTC. As protein: CGASQTGGFPYNEQFF.

This clonotype was observed a handful of times. The rearrangement links TRBV20-1 to TRBJ2-7; D is perhaps TRBD1 or TRBD2 (5 bases each). The V end lost 3 bases, the J end lost 2 bases, and 11 bases lay between the germline ends. The germline V gene encodes CDR1 DFQATT and CDR2 SNEGSKA (reference sequence). The CDR3 is 13 residues long. The CDR3 DNA is TGCAGTGCTAGGGGGACGGGACCCTACGAGCAGTACTTC. This translates into CSARGTGPYEQYF.

Turning to this clonotype: A much larger clone lies one base from this, so it may be a read error. The chain employs TRBV6-4 and TRBJ1-1; tentatively, D is TRBD1 (6 bases). Germline V lookup: CDR1 MRHNA, CDR2 SNTAGT. CDR3 length equals 15 residues. Trimming left V 6 bases short and J 2 bases short, with 16 bases between. CDR3 in amino acids: CASSWGGSLNTEAFF. DNA of the CDR3: TGTGCCAGCAGCTGGGGGGGCTCCTTAAACACTGAAGCTTTCTTT.

There are many counts of this clonotype. J is TRBJ2-3 and V is TRBV29-1; 9 nucleotides match TRBD1. This CDR3 contains 15 residues. The germline gives CDR1 SQVTM, CDR2 ANQGSEA. The ends lost 0 bases at V and 11 bases at J; junction bases unmatched: 12. This CDR3 reads CSVEDNRGLINEQYF. In DNA form, the CDR3 reads TGCAGCGTTGAAGACAACAGGGGGCTTATCAATGAGCAGTATTTT.

This clonotype was counted a few times. The genes are TRBV7-6 and TRBJ1-2; unclear D gene. V lost 0 bases and J lost 6, with 14 bases in between. This CDR3 has 15 residues. Germline V lookup: CDR1 SGHVS, CDR2 FNYEAQ. The CDR3 DNA follows: TGTGCCAGCAGCTTAGCCCTGGGAAGGTCAGATGGCTACACCTTC. Its protein product is CASSLALGRSDGYTF.

This clonotype showed up many times. J is TRBJ2-5 and V is TRBV7-9, with no clear D. V gave up 1 base and J gave up 5 bases, with 11 bases separating them. In germline, CDR1 is SEHNR, CDR2 FQNEAQ (reference sequence). There are 14 residues in the CDR3. CDR3 sequence reads: CASSLEESMETQYF. CDR3 bases: TGTGCCAGCAGCTTAGAGGAGTCTATGGAGACCCAGTACTTC.